The rows below give T cell receptor beta chains drawn from one sample of a study of T cell repertoires in cytomegalovirus infection. Using its own MiXCR run on the reads, TCRdb lists one record per CDR3 protein. This sample has about 140,000 distinct CDR3 sequences; about 6.1% occur once, and the top ten carry 18%. Sample: PBMCs. The receptors were gathered from a human donor in good health (CMV status not recorded). Some clones in this sample may be carry-over from other donors' samples. Both conserved end residues are part of each CDR3. D genes are given only for firm matches. For some rows the clone size is stated as once, few or many, or as a class when expanded; others skip it.

V gene,J gene,D gene,clone size,CDR3 DNA,CDR3 protein
TRBV7-2,TRBJ2-1,.,many,TGTGCCAGCAGCTCCCCGGGGCGTTACAATGAGCAGTTCTTC,CASSSPGRYNEQFF
TRBV6-2/TRBV6-3,TRBJ1-5,TRBD1,.,TGTGCCAGCAGTTTCCGACAGGGAGGGGTTAGCAATCAGCCCCAGCATTTT,CASSFRQGGVSNQPQHF
TRBV28,TRBJ2-1,TRBD2,.,TGTGCCAGCAGTTCGCCTCAGATAGCGGGGGGGCCGCAGTTCTTC,CASSSPQIAGGPQFF
TRBV14,TRBJ2-1,.,few,TGTGCCAGCAGCCAAGATTATGAGCAGTTCTTC,CASSQDYEQFF
TRBV7-3,TRBJ2-1,TRBD1,many,TGTGCCAGCAGCTCGCCGGGACAGGGGGTCTCGGATGAGCAGTTCTTC,CASSSPGQGVSDEQFF
TRBV6-2/TRBV6-3,TRBJ2-1,.,few,TGTGCCAGCATACCGGGACCTCGCAATGAGCAGTTCTTC,CASIPGPRNEQFF
TRBV7-2,TRBJ2-7,TRBD2,many,TGTGCCAGCAGCTTAAAGGGACTAGCCTCCTACGAGCAGTACTTC,CASSLKGLASYEQYF
TRBV7-3,TRBJ2-5,TRBD1,many,TGTGCCAGCAGCTTACTGGGACAGGCCCAAGAGACCCAGTACTTC,CASSLLGQAQETQYF
TRBV5-1,TRBJ1-3,.,.,TGCGCCAGCAGCTTGGATGGGACAAGGGGCAACTCTGGAAACACCATATATTTT,CASSLDGTRGNSGNTIYF
TRBV7-6,TRBJ2-7,.,.,TGTGCCAGCAGCTATAGTGAAGGGCCCTACGAGCAGTACTTC,CASSYSEGPYEQYF
TRBV19,TRBJ2-3,TRBD2,few,TGTGCCAGTAGTATCGAAGCGGGGCCGGCAGATACGCAGTATTTT,CASSIEAGPADTQYF
TRBV5-5,TRBJ2-1,TRBD2,many,TGTGCCAGCAGCTTGCTACGGGGGGAGCAAGGCAATGAGCAGTTCTTC,CASSLLRGEQGNEQFF
TRBV6-2/TRBV6-3,TRBJ1-1,TRBD1,many,TGTGCCAGCATCAAAACAGGGGGAGGCACTGAAGCTTTCTTT,CASIKTGGGTEAFF
TRBV7-2,TRBJ2-7,.,many,TGTGCCAGCAGCCTTCCGGTGGGTTCCTACGAGCAGTACTTC,CASSLPVGSYEQYF
TRBV18,TRBJ2-1,TRBD2,few,TGTGCCAGCTCACCCATAGGAGCGGGGGGCCCCAATGAGCAGTTCTTC,CASSPIGAGGPNEQFF
TRBV5-4,TRBJ2-4,TRBD1,few,TGTGCCAGCACCCCCCAAGGGACAGCACAAAACATTCAGTACTTC,CASTPQGTAQNIQYF
TRBV5-6,TRBJ2-6,.,.,TGTGCCAGCAGCGGCGGACCCTACTCTGGGGCCAACGTCCTGACTTTC,CASSGGPYSGANVLTF
TRBV10-3,TRBJ1-6,.,many,TGTGCCATCAGTGACAGGGGATCAGGTAATTCACCCCTCCACTTT,CAISDRGSGNSPLHF
TRBV7-2,TRBJ2-3,.,many,TGTGCCAGCAGCTTAGTGGCGAATCGGGGGGATACGCAGTATTTT,CASSLVANRGDTQYF
TRBV7-2,TRBJ2-3,TRBD2,many,TGTGCCAGCAAAGGACTAGCGGGGGGCCCTTTTGATCATACGCAGTATTTT,CASKGLAGGPFDHTQYF
TRBV6-6,TRBJ2-3,TRBD1,.,TGTGCCAGCAGCCGACAGGGTTCTGGGTGGGGCACAGATACGCAGTATTTT,CASSRQGSGWGTDTQYF
TRBV10-3,TRBJ1-5,TRBD1,many,TGTGCCATCGACGACAGGGGCACTAATCAGCCCCAGCATTTT,CAIDDRGTNQPQHF
TRBV7-2,TRBJ1-1,TRBD1,many,TGTGCCAGCAGCTTAGGCCCTTTAGGACAGGGGGCTGGGACTGAAGCTTTCTTT,CASSLGPLGQGAGTEAFF
TRBV7-2,TRBJ2-5,.,many,TGTGCCAGCACCCTAGGGTACCAAGAGACCCAGTACTTC,CASTLGYQETQYF
TRBV4-3,TRBJ2-3,.,.,TGCGCCAGCAGCCAAGATGCCGGGACCACAGATACGCAGTATTTT,CASSQDAGTTDTQYF
TRBV7-9,TRBJ2-7,TRBD1,.,TGTGCCAGCAGCTCTACCCCGACAGGGGCCTACGAGCAGTACTTC,CASSSTPTGAYEQYF
TRBV7-2,TRBJ1-6,.,many,TGTGCCAGCAGCTTCTCCACAGGGAATTCACCCCTCCACTTT,CASSFSTGNSPLHF
TRBV2,TRBJ2-7,.,few,TGTGCCAGCAGCAAAGGGGCCTACGAGCAGTACTTC,CASSKGAYEQYF
TRBV7-8,TRBJ2-3,.,many,TGTGCCAGCAGCTTACTTTGGGCGGGTACAGATACGCAGTATTTT,CASSLLWAGTDTQYF
TRBV29-1,TRBJ2-1,.,many,TGCAGCGTGGAACTAGCATACAATGAGCAGTTCTTC,CSVELAYNEQFF
TRBV2,TRBJ1-4,.,many,TGTGCCAGCAACGGGGCGAAGTTTAATGAAAAACTGTTTTTT,CASNGAKFNEKLFF
TRBV14,TRBJ2-3,.,few,TGTGCCACATCCGATGGCGGCAGGTTCACAGATACGCAGTATTTT,CATSDGGRFTDTQYF
TRBV7-2,TRBJ2-7,TRBD1,many,TGTGCCAGCAGCCACGGGACAGGGGGACGCGAGCAGTACTTC,CASSHGTGGREQYF
TRBV9,TRBJ1-2,TRBD1,.,TGTGCCAGCAGCGTAGATGAAGGGGGCGGATATGGCTACACCTTC,CASSVDEGGGYGYTF
TRBV7-2,TRBJ1-1,.,many,TGTGCCAGCAGCACTCATGGGGGGGGCACTGAAGCTTTCTTT,CASSTHGGGTEAFF
TRBV28,TRBJ1-2,.,many,TGTGCCAGCAGTTTATTCCCAGAGGCCGGCTACACCTTC,CASSLFPEAGYTF
TRBV7-2,TRBJ1-3,.,many,TGTGCCAGCAGCTTAGGTGCCGTAAGAACTGGAAACACCATATATTTT,CASSLGAVRTGNTIYF
TRBV7-2,TRBJ1-2,.,many,TGTGCCAGCAGCTTGGAGGTAACCTGGCCACTAACAAACTATGGCTACACCTTC,CASSLEVTWPLTNYGYTF